This T cell receptor beta chain was captured in a study of blood T cells in healthy people across ages (dated by TCRdb to between 2014 and 2017). Broadly, across the study: In model experiments, template switching captured about one uniquely barcoded TCR beta cDNA molecule for every two T cells. Using deep sequencing normalized with unique cDNA molecular identifiers, the study measured how TCR beta repertoire diversity changes with age. Four age groups were formed from the donors: young (average approximately 17 years), middle-aged (approximately 42), aged (roughly 56) and long-lived (around 82). To avoid experimental bias, donors of different ages were randomly spread across the sequencing lanes. For two donors (one aged 18 to 30 and one aged 80 or older), the study analyzed two additional independent replicas of 1 million unique cDNA reads from the same blood draw. The paper as a whole reports these results and caveats: Bulk unsorted PBMC profiling prevented conclusive comparison of naive and antigen-experienced compartments. Compared with the aged group, more naive CD4+ T cells, fewer expanded clones and increased TCR diversity were shown by the long-lived group, suggesting age selection. There was a strong correlation between observed TCR beta diversity and the percentage of naive T cells measured by flow cytometry. Observed TCR beta diversity per million T cells fell roughly linearly with age, and a significant reduction was already apparent by age roughly 40. Estimates of total diversity based on one million sequenced T cells were regarded as lower bounds and as underestimates. Because the CMV infection status of the donors was unknown, age-related changes in expanded clonotypes may potentially have been confounded.

Concerning this clonotype itself: Its binding antigen is unknown. Per-nucleotide qualities are absent, and no much larger clonotype sits a single base away.

The library came from 5' RACE. Sequencing took place on an Illumina HiSeq 2500. A second PCR of about 7 to 12 cycles was performed with a sample-barcoded 5' primer and a J-beta primer mix. A unique molecular identifier was introduced onto each TCR beta cDNA molecule by a template-switch 5' adaptor carrying 12 random nucleotides. Each sample yielded at least 2.5 million CDR3-containing paired-end reads. All of the RNA was converted into first-strand cDNA using the Mint cDNA synthesis kit, with a TRBC-specific oligonucleotide serving as the primer. After uracil-DNA glycosylase treatment, a first 18-cycle PCR used universal primers M1SS and BC2_uni_R on all cDNA. The authors processed their data as follows. Each sample was normalized by randomly selecting 1 million high-quality reads, each carrying a distinct molecular identifier. Instead of being binned into consensus sequences, reads with shared molecular identifiers were discarded. MiTCR, with a Q25 quality threshold and the strictest error-elimination algorithm, was used for CDR3 identification, clonotype clustering and error correction. A nonparametric unseen species model with Euler transformation was used to estimate lower-bound total TCR beta diversity. TCRdb trimmed the raw reads at Q25, called clones with MiXCR and kept productive beta chains. One record per CDR3 amino acid sequence lists the most common genes and DNA. The V and J calls were determined by TCRdb, not by the authors. The sample has some 1 million distinct CDR3 sequences on record, more than 40% of them singletons. The top ten hold 18% of the sample.

The donors were 40 or so Caucasian individuals from Russia, aged roughly 6 to 95 years, who were systemically healthy. About 10 milliliters of peripheral blood were drawn from each donor into EDTA-treated Vacutainer tubes. PBMCs were isolated by Ficoll-Paque density-gradient centrifugation, with at least 7 million obtained per sample. Trizol reagent was used to extract total RNA from PBMCs, with at least 6 micrograms per sample. For every donor, flow cytometry on a PBMC aliquot measured the percentage of naive CD45RAhigh/CD27high T cells. From cysteine to phenylalanine, the CDR3 is 15 amino acids long. This entry keeps only the CDR3 DNA: 45 bases, framed from base 1. CDR1 and CDR2, looked up from the germline V gene, are SGHRS and YFSETQ.

Input material: blood. The rearranged segments are TRBV5-1 and TRBJ2-7; TRBD2 lines up with 9 middle nucleotides. The tail of the sequence fits TRBJ2-5 better, so the J call may be wrong. The origin of this receptor is a woman aged 60-75 years in good health. The CDR3 is CASKETSGKEETQYF. Here is the DNA: TGCGCCAGCAAGGAGACTAGCGGTAAAGAAGAGACCCAGTACTTC.